This T cell receptor beta chain came from a study of metastatic and nonmetastatic thyroid tumors. This CDR3 spans 15 amino acids. Deletions cut 5 bases from V and 2 bases from J, with 10 bases between. Germline CDR1 is MDHEN and CDR2 is SYDVKM. Treatment of any kind had been given to no patient before thyroid surgery. TCRdb re-analyzed the PCR reads through MiXCR. The sample contains several thousand clones, approximately 35% of which appear only once. Sequencing input: adjacent normal tissue. The V and J genes are TRBV28 and TRBJ1-6, with TRBD1 as a possible D gene (6 bases). This sequence originates from a female donor with papillary thyroid cancer or a benign thyroid nodule (not recorded which). Some clones in this sample may be carry-over from other donors' samples. The CDR3 DNA reads TGTGCCAGCAGTACAGGGCCTCCCTATAATTCACCCCTCCACTTT. Translation gives CASSTGPPYNSPLHF.